This TCR beta chain was identified in a study of CD8+ T cells in alopecia areata. On the study more broadly: Treated individuals took tofacitinib by mouth, 5 to 10 mg twice daily.

Regarding treatment: oral pan-JAK inhibitor, 5-10 mg twice daily. J gave up 6 bases and V 5 bases, and 8 bases lay outside the gene matches. The CDR3 is 15 amino acids. CDR1 is MNHEY, CDR2 SVGAGI, per germline. After isolation, RNA underwent reverse transcription to generate cDNA as the sequencing template. Assay used: immunoSEQ multiplex PCR; TCRdb lists only in-frame clones, some missing. This table holds approximately 160,000 clones, 50% to 65% found once. The chain is built from TRBV6-5 and TRBJ2-1; 9 bases are shared with TRBD1. Sequenced here: CD4+ T cells sorted from blood, sampled at week 24, from a patient treated with tofacitinib. This sequence was found in a human donor with alopecia areata. CDR3 sequence reads: CASSGYRGPGNEQFF. In nucleotides, the CDR3 is TGTGCCAGCAGTGGGTACAGGGGGCCGGGCAATGAGCAGTTCTTC.